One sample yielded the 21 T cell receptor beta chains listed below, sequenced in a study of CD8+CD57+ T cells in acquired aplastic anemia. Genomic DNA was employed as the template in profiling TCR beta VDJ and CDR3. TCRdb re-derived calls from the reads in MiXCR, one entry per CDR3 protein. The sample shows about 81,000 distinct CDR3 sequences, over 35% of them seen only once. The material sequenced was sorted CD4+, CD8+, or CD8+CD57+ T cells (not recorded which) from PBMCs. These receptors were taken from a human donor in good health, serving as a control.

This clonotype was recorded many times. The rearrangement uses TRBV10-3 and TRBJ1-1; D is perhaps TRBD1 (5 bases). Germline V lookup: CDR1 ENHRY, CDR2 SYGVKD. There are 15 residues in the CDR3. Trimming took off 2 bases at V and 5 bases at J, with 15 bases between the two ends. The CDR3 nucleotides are TGTGCCATCAGTGAGAATGTGGGGGTAGGGACTGAAGCTTTCTTT. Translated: CAISENVGVGTEAFF.

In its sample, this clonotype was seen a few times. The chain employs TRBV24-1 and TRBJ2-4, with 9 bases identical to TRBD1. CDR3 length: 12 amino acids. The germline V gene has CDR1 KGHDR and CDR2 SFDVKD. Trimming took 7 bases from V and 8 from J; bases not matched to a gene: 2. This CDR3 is CATRDRGDIQYF. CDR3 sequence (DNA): TGTGCCACCAGGGACAGGGGAGACATTCAGTACTTC.

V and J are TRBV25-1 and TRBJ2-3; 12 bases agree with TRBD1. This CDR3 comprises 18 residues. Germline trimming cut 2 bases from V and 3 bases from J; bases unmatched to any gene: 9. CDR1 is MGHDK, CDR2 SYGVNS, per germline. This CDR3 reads CASSETPGTGGATDTQYF. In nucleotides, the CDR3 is TGTGCCAGCAGTGAAACCCCTGGGACAGGGGGCGCGACAGATACGCAGTATTTT.

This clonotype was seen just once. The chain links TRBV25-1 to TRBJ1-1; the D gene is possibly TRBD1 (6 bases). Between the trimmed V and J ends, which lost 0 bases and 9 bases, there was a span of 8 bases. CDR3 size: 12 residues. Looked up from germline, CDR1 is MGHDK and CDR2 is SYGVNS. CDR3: CASSEYTGKAFF. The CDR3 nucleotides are TGTGCCAGCAGTGAATATACAGGGAAAGCTTTCTTT.

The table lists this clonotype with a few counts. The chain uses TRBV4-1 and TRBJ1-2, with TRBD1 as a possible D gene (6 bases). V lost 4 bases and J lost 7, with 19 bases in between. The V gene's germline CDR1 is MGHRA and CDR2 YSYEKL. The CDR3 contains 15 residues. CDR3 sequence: CASSPLWGGEAGYTF. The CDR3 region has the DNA TGCGCCAGCAGCCCCCTCTGGGGGGGCGAGGCTGGCTACACCTTC.

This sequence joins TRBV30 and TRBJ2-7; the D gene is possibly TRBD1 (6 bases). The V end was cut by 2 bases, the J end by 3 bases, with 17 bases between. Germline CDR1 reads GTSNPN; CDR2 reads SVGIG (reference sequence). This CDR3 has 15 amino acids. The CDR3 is CAWSPETGTNYEQYF. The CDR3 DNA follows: TGTGCCTGGAGTCCCGAGACCGGGACAAACTACGAGCAGTACTTC.

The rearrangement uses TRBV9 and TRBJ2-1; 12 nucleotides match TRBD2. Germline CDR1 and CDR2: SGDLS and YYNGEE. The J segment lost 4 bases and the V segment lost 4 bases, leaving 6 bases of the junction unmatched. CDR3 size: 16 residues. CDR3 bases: TGTGCCAGCAGCTTTGGGACTAGCGGGTATTACAATGAGCAGTTCTTC. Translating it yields CASSFGTSGYYNEQFF.

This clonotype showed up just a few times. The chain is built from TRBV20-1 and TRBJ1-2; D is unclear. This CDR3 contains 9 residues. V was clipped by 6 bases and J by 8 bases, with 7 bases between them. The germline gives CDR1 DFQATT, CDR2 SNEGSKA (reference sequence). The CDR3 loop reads CSARPGYTF. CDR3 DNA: TGCAGTGCCCGGCCCGGCTACACCTTC.

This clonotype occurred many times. CDR3 sequence reads: CASSFDAETQYF. Here the CDR3 DNA reads TGTGCCAGCAGTTTTGATGCAGAGACCCAGTACTTC. The V call is TRBV12-3 or TRBV12-4, the J call TRBJ2-5; D gene unclear. This CDR3 has 12 residues. Trimming cost V 3 bases and J 4 bases, with 6 bases left between them.

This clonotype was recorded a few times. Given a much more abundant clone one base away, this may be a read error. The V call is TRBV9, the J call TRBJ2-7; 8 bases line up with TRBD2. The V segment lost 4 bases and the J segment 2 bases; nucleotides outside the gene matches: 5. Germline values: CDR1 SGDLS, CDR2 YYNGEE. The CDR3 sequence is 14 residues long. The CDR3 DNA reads TGTGCCAGCAGCCCCAGCGGGGGCACCTACGAGCAGTACTTC. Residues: CASSPSGGTYEQYF.

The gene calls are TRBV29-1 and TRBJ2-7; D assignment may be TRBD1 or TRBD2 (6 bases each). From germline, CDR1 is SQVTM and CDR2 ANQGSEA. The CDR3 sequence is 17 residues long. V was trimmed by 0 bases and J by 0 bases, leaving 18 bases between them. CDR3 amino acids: CSVEDRGPSVSSYEQYF. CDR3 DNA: TGCAGCGTTGAAGATCGGGGGCCTTCCGTAAGCTCCTACGAGCAGTACTTC.

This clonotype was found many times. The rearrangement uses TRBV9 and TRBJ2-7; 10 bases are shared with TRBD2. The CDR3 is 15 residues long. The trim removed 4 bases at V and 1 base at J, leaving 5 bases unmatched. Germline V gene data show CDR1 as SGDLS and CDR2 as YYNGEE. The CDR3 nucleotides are TGTGCCAGCAGCACCGGGACTAGCGAATCCTACGAGCAGTACTTC. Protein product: CASSTGTSESYEQYF.

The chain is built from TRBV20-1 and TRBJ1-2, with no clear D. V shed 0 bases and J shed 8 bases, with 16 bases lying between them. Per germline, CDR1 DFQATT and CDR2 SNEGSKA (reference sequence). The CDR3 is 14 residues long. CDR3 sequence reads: CSARDLTAQKGYTF. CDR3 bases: TGCAGTGCTAGAGATCTCACGGCCCAGAAAGGCTACACCTTC.

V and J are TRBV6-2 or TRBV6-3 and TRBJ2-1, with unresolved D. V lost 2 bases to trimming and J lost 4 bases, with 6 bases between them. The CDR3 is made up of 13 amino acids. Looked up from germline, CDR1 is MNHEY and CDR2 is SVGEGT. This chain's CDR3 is CASSYERYNEQFF. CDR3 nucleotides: TGTGCCAGCAGTTACGAGAGATACAATGAGCAGTTCTTC.

CDR3 sequence (DNA): TGTGCCAGCCTACGGGAGGGAAGATACAATGAGCAGTTCTTC. Its translation: CASLREGRYNEQFF. The chain couples TRBV24-1 to TRBJ2-1; 8 nucleotides match TRBD2. J gave up 4 bases and V 11 bases, and 9 bases lay outside the gene matches. The germline V gene encodes CDR1 KGHDR and CDR2 SFDVKD. This CDR3 is 14 amino acids long.

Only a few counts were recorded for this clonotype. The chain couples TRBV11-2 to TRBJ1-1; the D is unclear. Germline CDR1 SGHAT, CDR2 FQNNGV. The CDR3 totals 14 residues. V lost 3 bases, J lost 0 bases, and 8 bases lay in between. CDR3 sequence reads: CASSFSYMNTEAFF. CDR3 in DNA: TGTGCCAGCAGCTTTTCCTACATGAACACTGAAGCTTTCTTT.

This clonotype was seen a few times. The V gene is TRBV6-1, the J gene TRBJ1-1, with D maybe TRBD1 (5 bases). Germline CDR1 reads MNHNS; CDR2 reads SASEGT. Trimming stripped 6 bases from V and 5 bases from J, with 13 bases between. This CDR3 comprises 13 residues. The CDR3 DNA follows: TGTGCCAGCAGCCCCTGGGGGGGGACTGAAGCTTTCTTT. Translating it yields CASSPWGGTEAFF.

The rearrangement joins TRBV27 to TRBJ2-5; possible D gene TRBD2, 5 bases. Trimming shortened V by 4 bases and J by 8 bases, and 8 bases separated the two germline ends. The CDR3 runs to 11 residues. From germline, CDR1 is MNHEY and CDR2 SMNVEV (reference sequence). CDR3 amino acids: CASSWGDTQYF. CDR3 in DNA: TGTGCCAGCAGTTGGGGAGATACCCAGTACTTC.

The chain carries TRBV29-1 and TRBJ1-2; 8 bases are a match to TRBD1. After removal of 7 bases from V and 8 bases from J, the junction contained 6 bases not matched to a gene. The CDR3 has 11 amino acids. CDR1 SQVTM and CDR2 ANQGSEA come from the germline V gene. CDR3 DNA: TGCAGCGGTGGACAGGGCGGAGGCTACACCTTC. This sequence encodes CSGGQGGGYTF.

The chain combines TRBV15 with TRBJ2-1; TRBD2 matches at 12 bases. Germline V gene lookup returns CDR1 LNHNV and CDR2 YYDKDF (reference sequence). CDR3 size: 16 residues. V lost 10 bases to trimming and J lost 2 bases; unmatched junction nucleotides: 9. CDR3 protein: CASSRLAGGPYNEQFF. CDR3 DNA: TGTGCCAGCAGTCGGCTAGCGGGGGGGCCCTACAATGAGCAGTTCTTC.

The CDR3 sequence is CATRVERGTEAFF. CDR3 nucleotide sequence: TGTGCCACCAGGGTAGAGCGGGGCACTGAAGCTTTCTTT. V gene TRBV24-1 combines with J gene TRBJ1-1; D unresolved. CDR3 length: 13 residues. Deletions cut 7 bases from V and 4 bases from J, with 12 bases between. CDR1 KGHDR and CDR2 SFDVKD come from the germline V gene.